Each of the 24 T cell receptor beta chains below was sequenced from the same sample in a study of blood T cells in healthy people across ages. Combining a sample-barcoded 5' primer with a J-beta primer mix, a second PCR ran for about 7 to 11 cycles. TCRdb analysed the 5' RACE reads with MiXCR anew, one entry per CDR3 protein. The sample holds 1.8 million or so distinct CDR3 sequences, about 39% seen once. Sequencing was carried out using blood. All receptors come from a human donor in good health.

The sample holds many counts of this clonotype. The chain combines TRBV5-8 with TRBJ2-4; D uncertain. CDR3 length: 14 residues. Deletions cut 1 base from V and 3 bases from J, with 8 bases between. CDR1 is SGHTS, CDR2 YDEGEE, per germline. In nucleotides, the CDR3 is TGTGCCAGCAGCTTGCGTGCCTTCAAAAACATTCAGTACTTC. Encoded protein: CASSLRAFKNIQYF.

The chain joins TRBV20-1 to TRBJ2-3, with D unresolved. In germline, CDR1 is DFQATT, CDR2 SNEGSKA (reference sequence). Trimming shortened V by 1 base and J by 0 bases, and 5 bases separated the two germline ends. This CDR3 region has 13 residues. The CDR3 DNA reads TGCAGTGCTAGAGTATTCAGCACAGATACGCAGTATTTT. It codes for CSARVFSTDTQYF.

The chain's CDR3 is CASSLPPGQGSETQYF. The CDR3 nucleotides are TGTGCCAGCAGTCTTCCGCCGGGACAGGGATCGGAGACCCAGTACTTC. The V and J genes are TRBV6-2 or TRBV6-3 and TRBJ2-7; 9 bases match TRBD1. The tail of the sequence fits TRBJ2-5 better, so the J call may be wrong. The CDR3 sequence is 16 residues long. The germline gives CDR1 MNHEY, CDR2 SVGEGT.

The J gene is TRBJ1-6, the V gene TRBV5-1; D perhaps matches TRBD1 (5 bases). The V gene's germline CDR1 is SGHRS and CDR2 YFSETQ. Deletions cut 2 bases from V and 7 bases from J, with 13 bases between. The CDR3 sequence is 15 residues long. CDR3: CASSFTGSDNSPLHF. DNA for the CDR3: TGCGCCAGCAGCTTCACAGGATCGGACAATTCACCCCTCCACTTT.

As for this clonotype: Its ends do not fully match the called genes, so a read error is possible. This chain connects TRBV12-3 or TRBV12-4 to TRBJ1-2; 9 nucleotides line up with TRBD1. The CDR3 covers 14 residues. CDR3 residues: CASTSWTGAYGHTF. CDR3 DNA: TGTGCCAGCACCTCCTGGACAGGGGCCTATGGCCACACCTTC.

V is TRBV5-1 and J is TRBJ2-1; tentative D call: TRBD1 (6 bases). This CDR3 is 11 amino acids long. The germline V gene has CDR1 SGHRS and CDR2 YFSETQ. V lost 4 bases and J lost 10, with 9 bases in between. CDR3 region: CASSTGTEQFF. CDR3 DNA sequence: TGCGCCAGCAGCACAGGGACGGAGCAGTTCTTC.

This clonotype appeared once. At one boundary the junction diverges from the germline segment, which might be a read error. J is TRBJ1-2 and V is TRBV4-1, with a weak D call TRBD1 (6 bases). This CDR3 region has 15 residues. CDR1 and CDR2 from the germline V gene are MGHRA and YSYEKL. In DNA form, the CDR3 reads TGTGCCAGCAGCCAAGTAAAGGCAGGGGACTATGGCTACACCTTC. Encoded protein: CASSQVKAGDYGYTF.

The sample holds one count of this clonotype. J is TRBJ2-7 and V is TRBV20-1; D gene uncertain. Between the trimmed V and J ends, which lost 3 bases and 2 bases, there was a span of 8 bases. This CDR3 contains 12 residues. Germline CDR1 and CDR2: DFQATT and SNEGSKA (reference sequence). The CDR3 coding sequence is TGCAGTGCTAGGGCCTACGCCTACGAGCAGTACTTC. Residues: CSARAYAYEQYF.

The J gene is TRBJ2-4, the V gene TRBV7-2; D is unresolved. The tail of the sequence fits TRBJ2-7 better, so the J call may be wrong. Germline V CDR1 and CDR2: SGHTA, FQGNSA. This CDR3 has 14 amino acids. Here the CDR3 reads CASSPNSVSYEQYF. CDR3 DNA: TGTGCCAGCAGCCCAAATTCCGTCTCCTACGAGCAGTACTTC.

This clonotype was counted between two and nine times. The rearrangement uses TRBV7-9 and TRBJ2-6; 9 bases fit TRBD1. The CDR3 length is 18 residues. In germline, CDR1 is SEHNR, CDR2 FQNEAQ (reference sequence). The V segment lost 4 bases and the J segment 2 bases; nucleotides outside the gene matches: 9. CDR3: CASSSPSGQGAGANVLTF. In DNA form, the CDR3 reads TGTGCCAGCAGCTCGCCCTCGGGACAGGGTGCTGGGGCCAACGTCCTGACTTTC. Looking up the rest from reference TRBV7-9 and TRBJ2-6 gives the full variable domain: DTGVSQNPRHKITKRGQNVTFRCDPISEHNRLYWYRQTLGQGPEFLTYFQNEAQLEKSRLLSDRFSAERPKGSFSTLEIQRTEQGDSAMYLCASSSPSGQGAGANVLTFGAGSRLTVL.

The chain couples TRBV5-1 to TRBJ2-3; 9 bases are a match to TRBD2. CDR1 is SGHRS and CDR2 is YFSETQ in the germline V gene. This CDR3 region has 17 residues. J was trimmed by 3 bases and V by 4 bases; bases with no gene match: 12. This CDR3 reads CASSINTAGGKTDTQYF. The CDR3 DNA sequence: TGCGCCAGCAGCATAAACACAGCGGGGGGAAAGACAGATACGCAGTATTTT.

The rearrangement joins TRBV27 to TRBJ1-1; D remains unclear. The germline V and J ends were trimmed by 2 bases and 6 bases, with 13 bases remaining between them. Germline values: CDR1 MNHEY, CDR2 SMNVEV (reference sequence). The CDR3 length is 14 residues. The DNA of the CDR3 is TGTGCCAGCAGTTTAAATTCTCCGATGGCTGAAGCTTTCTTT. Translation gives CASSLNSPMAEAFF.

To note about this clonotype: A junction end diverges from the germline sequence, so it may reflect a read error. The rearrangement uses TRBV28 and TRBJ2-3; D not certain. This CDR3 comprises 15 residues. Germline lookup yields CDR1 MDHEN and CDR2 SYDVKM. The CDR3 is CAGSFGGVEGDTQYF. The CDR3 coding sequence is TGTGCCGGCAGTTTTGGTGGGGTCGAAGGGGATACGCAGTATTTT. The full variable domain, rest sourced from reference TRBV28 and TRBJ2-3, is DVKVTQSSRYLVKRTGEKVFLECVQDMDHENMFWYRQDPGLGLRLIYFSYDVKMKEKGDIPEGYSVSREKKERFSLILESASTNQTSMYLCAGSFGGVEGDTQYFGPGTRLTVL.

The V and J genes are TRBV2 and TRBJ2-7, with D perhaps TRBD1 (5 bases). This CDR3 is 12 amino acids long. The V end lost 4 bases, the J end lost 3 bases, and 7 bases lay between the germline ends. Germline CDR1 is SNHLY and CDR2 is FYNNEI. CDR3 amino acids: CASSGQIYEQYF. The CDR3, as DNA: TGTGCCAGCAGTGGACAGATCTACGAGCAGTACTTC.

This rearrangement joins TRBV7-2 to TRBJ2-4, with TRBD1 identical over 9 bases. This CDR3 comprises 15 residues. Germline CDR1 SGHTA, CDR2 FQGNSA. The junction had 9 bases not matched to a gene; V was cut back by 5 bases and J by 7 bases. CDR3 DNA: TGTGCCAGCAGCCCCAAGATCGGACAGGGGAACATTCAGTACTTC. Its protein product is CASSPKIGQGNIQYF.

This chain joins TRBV20-1 and TRBJ1-1; D not resolved. The germline V gene encodes CDR1 DFQATT and CDR2 SNEGSKA (reference sequence). The CDR3 is 14 residues long. V lost 1 base to trimming and J lost 10 bases, with 19 bases between them. The CDR3 DNA follows: TGCAGTGCTAGAGGTATACGGAGTACGGACGGAGCTTTCTTT. This sequence encodes CSARGIRSTDGAFF.

This clonotype has ten or more counts. DNA of the CDR3: TGCAGCGTTGAGGTGGAGCGGGGGCCCGACTACGAGCAGTACTTC. This sequence encodes CSVEVERGPDYEQYF. This sequence joins TRBV29-1 and TRBJ2-7; 8 nucleotides align to TRBD2. Germline V gene sequence: CDR1 SQVTM, CDR2 ANQGSEA. The CDR3 spans 15 residues. V lost 3 bases and J lost 3; bases outside the gene matches: 10.

The table lists this clonotype with a few counts. This sequence joins TRBV6-1 and TRBJ1-2, with D uncertain. V shed 5 bases and J shed 4 bases, with 14 bases lying between them. CDR1 and CDR2 from the germline V gene are MNHNS and SASEGT. The CDR3 length is 14 residues. The DNA for the CDR3 is TGTGCCAGCAGTTCGGCGAAGGGCATCTATGGCTACACCTTC. This sequence encodes CASSSAKGIYGYTF.

The chain has TRBV13 and TRBJ2-1; D ambiguous. Trimming took off 2 bases at V and 6 bases at J, with 8 bases between the two ends. Germline CDR1 PRHDT, CDR2 FYEKMQ (reference sequence). The CDR3 length is 13 residues. CDR3 protein: CASSLRFGNEQFF. The CDR3 region has the DNA TGTGCCAGCAGCTTAAGGTTTGGCAATGAGCAGTTCTTC.

This clonotype was observed a handful of times. The gene calls are TRBV28 and TRBJ2-6; perhaps TRBD1 as D (6 bases). The CDR3 is 14 amino acids. Germline assignment: CDR1 MDHEN and CDR2 SYDVKM. The V gene lost 6 bases and the J gene lost 5 bases, with 11 bases spanning the gap. The CDR3 is CASRTGLRANVLTF. The DNA of the CDR3 is TGTGCCAGCAGAACAGGGTTACGGGCCAACGTCCTGACTTTC.

The chain combines TRBV7-2 with TRBJ2-3; TRBD2 matches 10 bases. Germline assignment: CDR1 SGHTA and CDR2 FQGNSA. V trimming: 5 bases; J trimming: 1 base; junction bases outside the gene matches: 9. CDR3 length: 17 residues. The CDR3 sequence: CASSRPLAGARTDTQYF. The CDR3 DNA is TGTGCCAGCAGCCGACCTCTAGCGGGGGCCCGCACAGATACGCAGTATTTT.

The V and J genes are TRBV15 and TRBJ1-2, with 10 bases matching TRBD1. The CDR3 spans 15 residues. Losses at the gene ends were 1 base for V and 6 bases for J; bases not matched to a gene: 5. Per germline, CDR1 LNHNV and CDR2 YYDKDF (reference sequence). The DNA of the CDR3 is TGTGCCACCAGCAGAGCCAGACAGGGGGCCGATGGCTACACCTTC. As protein: CATSRARQGADGYTF.

This clonotype was counted only a few times. The chain employs TRBV29-1 and TRBJ2-7; D perhaps matches TRBD1 (6 bases). The J call is in doubt because the DNA end fits TRBJ2-5 better. The CDR3 extends over 12 amino acids. Per germline, CDR1 SQVTM and CDR2 ANQGSEA. As DNA, the CDR3 is TGCAGCGTTGAACTACAGGGTGAGACCCAGTACTTC. Its protein is CSVELQGETQYF.

In its sample, this clonotype was seen a few times. V gene TRBV11-2 combines with J gene TRBJ2-3; no definite D call. The germline V and J ends were trimmed by 5 bases and 6 bases, with 12 bases remaining between them. Germline V gene data show CDR1 as SGHAT and CDR2 as FQNNGV. This CDR3 comprises 13 residues. The CDR3 DNA follows: TGTGCCAGCAGCGCTCTTACTATGGATACGCAGTATTTT. This gives the protein CASSALTMDTQYF.